Shown below are 10 T cell receptor beta chains from a single sample sequenced in a study of blood T cells in healthy people across ages. Together with a sample-barcoded 5' primer, a J-beta primer mix was included in a second PCR lasting about 6 to 11 cycles. One entry per CDR3 protein results from TCRdb running MiXCR on the 5' RACE reads. This repertoire shows 950,000 to 1,200,000 distinct CDR3 sequences, 35% to 40% found once; its top ten account for around 13%. Sequenced material: blood. These receptor sequences come from a man aged 18 to 29 in good health.

This clonotype turned up a few times. The chain combines TRBV7-9 with TRBJ1-1; 9 positions match TRBD1. Trimming removed 0 bases from V and 10 bases from J; junction bases left unmatched: 3. Germline V gene sequence: CDR1 SEHNR, CDR2 FQNEAQ (reference sequence). The CDR3 sequence is 13 residues long. The CDR3 region has the DNA TGTGCCAGCAGCTTAGCTGGACAGGGGACAGCTTTCTTT. This gives the protein CASSLAGQGTAFF.

The chain joins TRBV4-2 to TRBJ1-3; D call uncertain. Trimming removed 1 base from V and 7 bases from J, with 5 bases in between. The CDR3 spans 12 residues. Germline CDR1 reads LGHNA; CDR2 reads YNFKEQ. The CDR3 DNA sequence: TGTGCCAGCAGCCAAGTCGGGAACACCATATATTTT. This translates into CASSQVGNTIYF.

The V and J genes are TRBV3-1 and TRBJ2-7; D may match TRBD1 or TRBD2 (5 bases each). The J call may be in error: the DNA end matches TRBJ2-4 better. The CDR3 runs 13 residues. CDR1 LGHDT and CDR2 YNNKEL come from the germline V gene (reference sequence). Here the CDR3 reads CASSQGGADIQYF. CDR3 nucleotides: TGTGCCAGCAGCCAAGGAGGGGCGGACATTCAGTACTTC.

The genes are TRBV29-1 and TRBJ2-5; D ambiguous. Deletions cut 7 bases from V and 5 bases from J, with 11 bases between. The CDR3 runs 11 residues. The germline gives CDR1 SQVTM, CDR2 ANQGSEA. DNA for the CDR3: TGCAGCGCCCGGCTAAAGGAGACCCAGTACTTC. It is translated as CSARLKETQYF.

The CDR3 loop reads CASSNTGTGEYYNEQFF. CDR3 coding DNA: TGTGCCAGTAGTAATACCGGGACAGGGGAATATTACAATGAGCAGTTCTTC. V is TRBV19 and J is TRBJ2-1; 10 positions match TRBD1. There are 17 residues in the CDR3. The germline V gene encodes CDR1 LNHDA and CDR2 SQIVND (reference sequence). V shed 4 bases, J shed 4 bases, and the junction held 10 bases outside the gene matches. The variable domain in full, completed from reference TRBV19 and TRBJ2-1, reads DGGITQSPKYLFRKEGQNVTLSCEQNLNHDAMYWYRQDPGQGLRLIYYSQIVNDFQKGDIAEGYSVSREKKESFPLTVTSAQKNPTAFYLCASSNTGTGEYYNEQFFGPGTRLTVL.

Of note for this clonotype: Germline and junction disagree at one end, which may indicate a read error. The chain uses TRBV20-1 and TRBJ1-6; D remains ambiguous. Germline lookup yields CDR1 DFQATT and CDR2 SNEGSKA (reference sequence). The CDR3 loop spans 14 amino acids. In nucleotides, the CDR3 is TGCAGTGCTAGAGACAGCTCCTATAATTCACCCCCCCACTTT. It translates to CSARDSSYNSPPHF.

The rearrangement joins TRBV12-3 or TRBV12-4 to TRBJ1-2; D not certain. This CDR3 is 15 amino acids long. V was cut by 6 bases and J by 0 bases, with 14 bases left in between. CDR3 bases: TGTGCCAGCAGCCCGGGAGCAGAAACTAACTATGGCTACACCTTC. It codes for CASSPGAETNYGYTF.

This chain joins TRBV10-2 and TRBJ1-1, with 8 nucleotides matching TRBD1. The CDR3 loop spans 13 amino acids. Per the germline V gene, CDR1 is WSHSY and CDR2 is SAAADI. J gave up 5 bases and V 2 bases, and 1 base lay outside the gene matches. The CDR3 loop is CASSETGGTEAFF. Here the CDR3 DNA reads TGCGCCAGCAGTGAGACAGGGGGTACTGAAGCTTTCTTT.

This clonotype has more than one count but fewer than ten. V is TRBV20-1 and J is TRBJ2-5; 14 bases map to TRBD2. CDR3 length equals 18 residues. Per the germline V gene, CDR1 is DFQATT and CDR2 is SNEGSKA (reference sequence). V dropped 3 bases and J dropped 0; count of bases not matched to a gene: 9. The CDR3 DNA reads TGCAGTGCTAGGGCATCGGGACTAGCGGGGGCCAACCAAGAGACCCAGTACTTC. This encodes CSARASGLAGANQETQYF.

The chain carries TRBV9 and TRBJ1-2; tentative D call: TRBD1 (5 bases). The CDR3 totals 12 residues. Trimming took off 2 bases at V and 6 bases at J, with 8 bases between the two ends. Per germline, CDR1 SGDLS and CDR2 YYNGEE. The CDR3 sequence: CASSVGTHGYTF. In DNA form, the CDR3 reads TGTGCCAGCAGCGTTGGGACCCATGGCTACACCTTC.